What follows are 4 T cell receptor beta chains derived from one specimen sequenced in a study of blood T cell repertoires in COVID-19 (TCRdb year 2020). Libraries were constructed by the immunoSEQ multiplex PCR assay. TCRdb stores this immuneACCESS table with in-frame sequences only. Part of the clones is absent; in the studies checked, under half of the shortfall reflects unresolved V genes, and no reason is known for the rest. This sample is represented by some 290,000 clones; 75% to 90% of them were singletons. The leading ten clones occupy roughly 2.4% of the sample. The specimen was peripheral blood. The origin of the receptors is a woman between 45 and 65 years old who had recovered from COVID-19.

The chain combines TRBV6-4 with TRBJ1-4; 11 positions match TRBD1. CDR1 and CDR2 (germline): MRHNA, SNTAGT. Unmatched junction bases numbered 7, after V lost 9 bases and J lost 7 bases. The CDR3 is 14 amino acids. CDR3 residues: CARDRGRRVEKLFF. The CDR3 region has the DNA TGTGCCAGGGACAGGGGGCGTCGGGTTGAAAAACTGTTTTTT.

The CDR3 DNA sequence: TGTGCCAGCAGTGAGCTGGGGGGGAACACTGAAGCTTTCTTT. This translates into CASSELGGNTEAFF. The chain links TRBV2 to TRBJ1-1; D is perhaps TRBD1 (5 bases). V was cut by 3 bases and J by 1 base, with 9 bases left in between. CDR1 and CDR2 from the germline V gene are SNHLY and FYNNEI. This CDR3 contains 14 residues.

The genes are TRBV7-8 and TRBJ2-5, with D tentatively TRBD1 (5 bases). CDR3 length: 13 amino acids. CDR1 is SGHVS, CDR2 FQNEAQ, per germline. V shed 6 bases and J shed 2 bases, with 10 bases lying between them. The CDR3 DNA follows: TGTGCCAGCAGTCTAGACAGACAAGAGACCCAGTACTTC. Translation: CASSLDRQETQYF.

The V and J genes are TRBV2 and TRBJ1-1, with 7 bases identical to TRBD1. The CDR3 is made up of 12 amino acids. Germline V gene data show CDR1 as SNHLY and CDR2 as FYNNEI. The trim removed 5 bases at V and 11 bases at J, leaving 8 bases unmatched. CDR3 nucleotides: TGTGCCAGCAGTCTGACAGGGCCCAGGGCTTTCTTT. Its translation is CASSLTGPRAFF. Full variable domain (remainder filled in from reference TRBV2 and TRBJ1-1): EPEVTQTPSHQVTQMGQEVILRCVPISNHLYFYWYRQILGQKVEFLVSFYNNEISEKSEIFDDQFSVERPDGSNFTLKIRSTKLEDSAMYFCASSLTGPRAFFGQGTRLTVV.